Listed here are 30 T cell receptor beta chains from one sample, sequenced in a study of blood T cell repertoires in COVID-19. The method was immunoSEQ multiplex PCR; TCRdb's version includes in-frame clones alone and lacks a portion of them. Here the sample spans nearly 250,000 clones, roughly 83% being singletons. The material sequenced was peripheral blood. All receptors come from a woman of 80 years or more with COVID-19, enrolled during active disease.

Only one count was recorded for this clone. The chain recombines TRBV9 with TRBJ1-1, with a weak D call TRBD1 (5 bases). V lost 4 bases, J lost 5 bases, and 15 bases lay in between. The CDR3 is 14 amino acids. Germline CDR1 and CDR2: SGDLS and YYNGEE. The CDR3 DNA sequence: TGTGCCAGCAGCCCGAGTGAGGGGAGGACTGAAGCTTTCTTT. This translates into CASSPSEGRTEAFF.

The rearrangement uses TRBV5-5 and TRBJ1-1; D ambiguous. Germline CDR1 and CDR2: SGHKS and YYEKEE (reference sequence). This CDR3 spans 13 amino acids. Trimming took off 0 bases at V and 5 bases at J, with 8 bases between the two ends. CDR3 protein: CASSLASGTEAFF. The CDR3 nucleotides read TGTGCCAGCAGCTTGGCCTCGGGGACTGAAGCTTTCTTT.

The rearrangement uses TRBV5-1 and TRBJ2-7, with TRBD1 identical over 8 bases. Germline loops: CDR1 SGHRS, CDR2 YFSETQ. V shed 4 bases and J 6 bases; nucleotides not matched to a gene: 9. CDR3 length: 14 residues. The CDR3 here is CASSTRTGLSEQYF. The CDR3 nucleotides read TGCGCCAGCAGCACCCGGACAGGGCTCTCCGAGCAGTACTTC.

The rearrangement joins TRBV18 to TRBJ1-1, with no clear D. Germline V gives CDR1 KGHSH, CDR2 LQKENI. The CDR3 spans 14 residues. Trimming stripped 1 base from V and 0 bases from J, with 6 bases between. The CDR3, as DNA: TGTGCCAGCTCACCACTTCCATTGAACACTGAAGCTTTCTTT. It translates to CASSPLPLNTEAFF.

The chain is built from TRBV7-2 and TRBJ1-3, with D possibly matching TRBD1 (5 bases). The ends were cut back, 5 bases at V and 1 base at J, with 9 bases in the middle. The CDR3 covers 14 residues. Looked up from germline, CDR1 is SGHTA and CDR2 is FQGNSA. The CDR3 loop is CASSPGLSGNTIYF. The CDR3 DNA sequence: TGTGCCAGCAGCCCAGGGCTGTCTGGAAACACCATATATTTT.

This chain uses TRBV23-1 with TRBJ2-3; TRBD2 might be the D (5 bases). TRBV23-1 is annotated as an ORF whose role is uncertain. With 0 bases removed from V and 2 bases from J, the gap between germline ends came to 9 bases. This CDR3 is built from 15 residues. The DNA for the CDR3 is TGCGCCAGCAGTCAATCGTGGGAGATCACAGATACGCAGTATTTT. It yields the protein CASSQSWEITDTQYF.

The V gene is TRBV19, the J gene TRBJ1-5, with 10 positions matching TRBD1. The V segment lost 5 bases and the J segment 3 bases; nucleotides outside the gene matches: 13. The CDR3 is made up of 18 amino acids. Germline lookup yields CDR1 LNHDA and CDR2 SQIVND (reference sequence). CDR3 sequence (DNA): TGTGCCAGTAGTTGGGACAGGGGATCAATTAAGTCCAATCAGCCCCAGCATTTT. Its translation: CASSWDRGSIKSNQPQHF.

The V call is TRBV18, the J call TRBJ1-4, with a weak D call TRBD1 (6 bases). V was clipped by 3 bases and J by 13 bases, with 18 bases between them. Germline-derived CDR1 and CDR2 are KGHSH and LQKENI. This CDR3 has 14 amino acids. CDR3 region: CASSPDSGLRGLFF. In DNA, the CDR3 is TGTGCCAGCTCACCGGACAGCGGCCTAAGGGGACTGTTTTTT.

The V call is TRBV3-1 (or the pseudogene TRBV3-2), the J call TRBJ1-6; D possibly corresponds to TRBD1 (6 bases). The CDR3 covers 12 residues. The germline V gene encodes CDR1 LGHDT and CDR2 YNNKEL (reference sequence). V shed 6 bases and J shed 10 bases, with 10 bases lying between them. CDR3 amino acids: CASSPGDSPLHF. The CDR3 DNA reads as TGTGCCAGCAGTCCAGGGGACTCACCCCTCCACTTT.

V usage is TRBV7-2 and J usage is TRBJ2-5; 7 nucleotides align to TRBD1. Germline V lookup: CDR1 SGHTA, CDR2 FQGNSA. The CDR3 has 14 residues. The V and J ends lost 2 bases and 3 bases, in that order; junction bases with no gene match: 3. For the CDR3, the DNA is TGTGCCAGCAGCTTAACAGGGGTGAAAGAGACCCAGTACTTC. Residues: CASSLTGVKETQYF.

The CDR3 here is CSVEENEQFF. CDR3 DNA: TGCAGCGTTGAGGAGAATGAGCAGTTCTTC. The V and J genes are TRBV29-1 and TRBJ2-1; D not resolved. CDR1 SQVTM and CDR2 ANQGSEA come from the germline V gene. V lost 3 bases, J lost 7 bases, and 4 bases lay in between. The CDR3 runs to 10 residues.

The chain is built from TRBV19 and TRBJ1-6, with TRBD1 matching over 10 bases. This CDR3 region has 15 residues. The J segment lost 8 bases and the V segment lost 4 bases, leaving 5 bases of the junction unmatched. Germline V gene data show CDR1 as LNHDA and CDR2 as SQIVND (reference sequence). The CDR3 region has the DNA TGTGCCAGTAGTAGCACCGGGACAGGGGATTCACCCCTCCACTTT. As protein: CASSSTGTGDSPLHF.

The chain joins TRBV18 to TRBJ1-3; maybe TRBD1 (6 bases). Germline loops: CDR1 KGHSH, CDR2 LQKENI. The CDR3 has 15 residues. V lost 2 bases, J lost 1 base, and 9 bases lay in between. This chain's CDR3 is CASSPRTVSGNTIYF. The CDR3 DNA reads TGTGCCAGCTCACCAAGGACAGTTTCTGGAAACACCATATATTTT.

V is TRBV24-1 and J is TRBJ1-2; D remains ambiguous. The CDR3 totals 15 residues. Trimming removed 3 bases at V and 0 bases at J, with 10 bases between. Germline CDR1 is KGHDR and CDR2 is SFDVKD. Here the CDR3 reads CATSDATRANYGYTF. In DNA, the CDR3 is TGTGCCACCAGTGATGCGACAAGAGCTAACTATGGCTACACCTTC.

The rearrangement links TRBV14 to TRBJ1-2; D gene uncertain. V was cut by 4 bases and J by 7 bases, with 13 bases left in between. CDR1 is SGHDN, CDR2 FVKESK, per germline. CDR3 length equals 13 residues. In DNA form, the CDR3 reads TGTGCCAGCAGCCCTTCGCCTGGCTCTGGCTACACCTTC. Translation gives CASSPSPGSGYTF.

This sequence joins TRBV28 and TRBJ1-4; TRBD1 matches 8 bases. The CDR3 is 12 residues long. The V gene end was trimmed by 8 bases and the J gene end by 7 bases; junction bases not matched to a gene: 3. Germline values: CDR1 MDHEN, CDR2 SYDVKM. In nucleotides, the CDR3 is TGTGCCAGCCGAGGGACAGGTGAAAAACTGTTTTTT. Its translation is CASRGTGEKLFF.

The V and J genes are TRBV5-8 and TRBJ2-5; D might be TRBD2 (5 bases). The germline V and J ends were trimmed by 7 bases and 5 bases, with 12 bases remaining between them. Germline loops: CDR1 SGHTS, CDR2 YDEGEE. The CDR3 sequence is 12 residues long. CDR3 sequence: CASAPRRETQYF. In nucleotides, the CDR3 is TGTGCCAGCGCCCCGCGGAGGGAGACCCAGTACTTC.

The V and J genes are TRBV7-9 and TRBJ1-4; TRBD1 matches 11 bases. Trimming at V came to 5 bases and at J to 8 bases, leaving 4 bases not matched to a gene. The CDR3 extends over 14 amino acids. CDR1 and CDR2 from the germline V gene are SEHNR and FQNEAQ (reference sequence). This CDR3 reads CASSRGTGGEKLFF. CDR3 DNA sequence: TGTGCCAGCAGCCGCGGGACAGGGGGGGAAAAACTGTTTTTT.

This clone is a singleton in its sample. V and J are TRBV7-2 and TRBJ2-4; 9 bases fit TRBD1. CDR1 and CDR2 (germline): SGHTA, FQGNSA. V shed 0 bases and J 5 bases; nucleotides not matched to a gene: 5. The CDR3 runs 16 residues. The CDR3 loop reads CASSLAGTGSQNIQYF. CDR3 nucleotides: TGTGCCAGCAGCTTAGCGGGGACAGGGTCTCAAAACATTCAGTACTTC.

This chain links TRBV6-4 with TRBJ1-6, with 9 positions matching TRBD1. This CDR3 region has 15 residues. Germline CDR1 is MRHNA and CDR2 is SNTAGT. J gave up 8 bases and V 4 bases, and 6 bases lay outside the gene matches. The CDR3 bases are TGTGCCAGCAGTGCGTTCGGGACAGGGTATTCACCCCTCCACTTT. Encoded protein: CASSAFGTGYSPLHF.

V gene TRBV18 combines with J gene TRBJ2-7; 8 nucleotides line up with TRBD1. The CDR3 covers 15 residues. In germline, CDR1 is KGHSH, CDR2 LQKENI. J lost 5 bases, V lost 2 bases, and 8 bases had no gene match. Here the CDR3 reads CASSPTTGGENEQYF. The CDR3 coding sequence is TGTGCCAGCTCACCAACAACAGGGGGAGAGAACGAGCAGTACTTC.

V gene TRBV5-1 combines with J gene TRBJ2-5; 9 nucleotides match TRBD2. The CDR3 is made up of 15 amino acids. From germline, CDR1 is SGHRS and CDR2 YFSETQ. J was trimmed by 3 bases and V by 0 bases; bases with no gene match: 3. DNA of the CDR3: TGCGCCAGCAGCTTGGAGCGGGGGGCGAAAGAGACCCAGTACTTC. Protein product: CASSLERGAKETQYF.

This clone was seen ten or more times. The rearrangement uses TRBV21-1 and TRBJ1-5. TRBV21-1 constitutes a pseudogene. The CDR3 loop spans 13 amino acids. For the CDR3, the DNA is TGTGCCAGCAGGGACGGGAGTAATCAGCCCCAGCATTTT. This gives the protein CASRDGSNQPQHF.

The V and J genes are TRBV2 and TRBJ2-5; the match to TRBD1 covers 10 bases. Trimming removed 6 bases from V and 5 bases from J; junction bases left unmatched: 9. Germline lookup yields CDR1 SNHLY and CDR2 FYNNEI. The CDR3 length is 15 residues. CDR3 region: CASRGDRGRIETQYF. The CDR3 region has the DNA TGTGCCAGCAGGGGGGACAGGGGAAGGATCGAGACCCAGTACTTC.

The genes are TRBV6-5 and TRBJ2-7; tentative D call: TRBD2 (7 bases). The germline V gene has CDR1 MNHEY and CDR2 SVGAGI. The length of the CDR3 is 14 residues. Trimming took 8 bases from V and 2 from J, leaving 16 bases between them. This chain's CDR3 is CASRGRGGTYEQYF. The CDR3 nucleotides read TGTGCCAGCCGGGGGAGGGGGGGCACCTACGAGCAGTACTTC.

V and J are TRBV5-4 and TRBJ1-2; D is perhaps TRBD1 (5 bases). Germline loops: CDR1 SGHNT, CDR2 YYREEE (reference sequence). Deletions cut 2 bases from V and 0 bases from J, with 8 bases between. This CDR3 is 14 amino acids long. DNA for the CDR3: TGTGCCAGCAGCTTTCAGGGTTCTAACTATGGCTACACCTTC. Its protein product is CASSFQGSNYGYTF.

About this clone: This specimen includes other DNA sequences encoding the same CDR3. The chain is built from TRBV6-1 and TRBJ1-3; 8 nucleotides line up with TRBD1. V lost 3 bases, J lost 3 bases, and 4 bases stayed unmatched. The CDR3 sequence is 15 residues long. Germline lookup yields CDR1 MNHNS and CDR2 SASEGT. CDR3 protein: CASSDRGLSGNTIYF. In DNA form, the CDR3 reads TGTGCCAGCAGTGACAGGGGGCTCAGTGGAAACACCATATATTTT.

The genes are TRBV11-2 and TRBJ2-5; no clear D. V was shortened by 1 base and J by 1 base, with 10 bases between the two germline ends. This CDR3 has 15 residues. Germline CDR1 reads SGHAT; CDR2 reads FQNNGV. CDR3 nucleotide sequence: TGTGCCAGCAGCTTAGTTGCCGGTCGCCAAGAGACCCAGTACTTC. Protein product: CASSLVAGRQETQYF.

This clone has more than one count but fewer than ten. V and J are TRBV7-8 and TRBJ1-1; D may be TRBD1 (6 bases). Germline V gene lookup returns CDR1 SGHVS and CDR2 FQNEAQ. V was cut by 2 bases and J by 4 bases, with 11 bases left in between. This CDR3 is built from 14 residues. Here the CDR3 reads CASSLNREPTEAFF. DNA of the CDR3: TGTGCCAGCAGCTTAAACAGGGAGCCCACTGAAGCTTTCTTT.

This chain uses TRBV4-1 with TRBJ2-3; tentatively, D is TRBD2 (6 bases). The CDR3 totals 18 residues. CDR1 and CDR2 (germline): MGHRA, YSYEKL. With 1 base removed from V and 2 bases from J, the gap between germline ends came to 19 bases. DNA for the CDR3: TGCGCCAGCAGCCAAGGAATTCCGGGGGTCAAACACACAGATACGCAGTATTTT. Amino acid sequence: CASSQGIPGVKHTDTQYF.